Listed below are T cell receptor beta chains from one sample, sequenced in a study of response to subunit inactivated influenza vaccine. MiXCR, applied by TCRdb to the RT-PCR reads, yields one record per CDR3 protein. The sample has fewer than 700,000 distinct CDR3 sequences; 10% to 15% are singletons. Material: PBMCs from blood, obtained around seven weeks after vaccination. Receptors were obtained from a man aged 50-60 years who received an inactivated influenza vaccine. Each CDR3 is given with its conserved first and last residue. D genes are given only for firm matches. Size is omitted from some rows. Given values are once, few, many or a class for expanded clones.

v_gene	j_gene	d_gene	abundance	CDR3nt	CDR3aa
TRBV6-1	TRBJ2-3	TRBD1	few	TGTGCCAGCAGTCGCTACACCGACCTCAGGGGGCTTAGCACAGATACGCAGTATTTT	CASSRYTDLRGLSTDTQYF
TRBV30	TRBJ2-1	TRBD2	few	TGTGCCTGGAGTAGGACTAGGGTGCAGTTCTTC	CAWSRTRVQFF
TRBV7-6	TRBJ1-1	-	few	TGTGCCAGCAGTCAAGTACAGGGGAACACTGAAGCTTTCTTT	CASSQVQGNTEAFF
TRBV20-1	TRBJ1-4	-	few	TGCAGTGCCCTCGATTGGACTAATGAAAAACTGTTTTTT	CSALDWTNEKLFF
TRBV6-2/TRBV6-3	TRBJ1-1	TRBD1	-	TGTGCCAGCAGTTACCCAGGACAGGGGGCGCGGGACACTGAAGCTTTCTTT	CASSYPGQGARDTEAFF
TRBV5-1	TRBJ2-1	-	few	TGCGCCAGCAGCTTGTTGGGTGGGCGGACGAGCTCCTACAATGAGCAGTTCTTC	CASSLLGGRTSSYNEQFF
TRBV7-9	TRBJ2-5	TRBD2	few	TGTGCCAGCAGCTCTCACGGGGGGATCACGGAGACCCAGTACTTC	CASSSHGGITETQYF
TRBV2	TRBJ2-7	-	-	TGTGCCAGCAGTCCCGGTGTGTGGGTCTCCTACGAGCAGTACTTC	CASSPGVWVSYEQYF
TRBV5-1	TRBJ1-4	TRBD1	-	TGCGCCAGCAGCTATACCGGATACAGGGGTGAAAAACTGTTTTTT	CASSYTGYRGEKLFF
TRBV5-1	TRBJ2-1	-	many	TGCGCCAGCAGCTCGGGACTGTCGAGCTCCTACAATGAGCAGTTCTTC	CASSSGLSSSYNEQFF
TRBV29-1	TRBJ2-3	TRBD1	-	TGCAGCGTCGGGACAGGGAGCACAGATACGCAGTATTTT	CSVGTGSTDTQYF
TRBV5-1	TRBJ2-1	-	many	TGCGCCAGCAGCTTGGAGCGGGCAGGCTCCTACAATGAGCAGTTCTTC	CASSLERAGSYNEQFF
TRBV7-9	TRBJ1-3	-	few	TGTGCCAGCAGCCCCCCCGACACCATATATTTT	CASSPPDTIYF
TRBV15	TRBJ2-1	TRBD1	few	TGTGCCACCAGCAGAGTAGGGCAGGGGGCCTACAATGAGCAGTTCTTC	CATSRVGQGAYNEQFF
TRBV6-2/TRBV6-3	TRBJ2-3	-	few	TGTGCCAGCAGTTACGTGAGCACAGATACGCAGTATTTT	CASSYVSTDTQYF
TRBV2	TRBJ2-3	TRBD2	-	TGTGCCAGCAGTGGCGGGACTAGACGCACAGATACGCAGTATTTT	CASSGGTRRTDTQYF
TRBV7-9	TRBJ2-5	TRBD2	-	TGTGCCAGCAGCTTCGGGACTAGCGGACCAGAGACCCAGTACTTC	CASSFGTSGPETQYF
TRBV12-3/TRBV12-4	TRBJ2-2	-	-	TGTGCCAGCAGTATGAGAGGGGCCGGGGAGCTGTTTTTT	CASSMRGAGELFF
TRBV20-1	TRBJ2-1	TRBD1	-	TGCAGTGCTAAGGGACAGGGGGGGTCCTACAATGAGCAGTTCTTC	CSAKGQGGSYNEQFF
TRBV10-2	TRBJ2-7	-	many	TGCGCCAGCGGCAATTACGAGCAGTACTTC	CASGNYEQYF
TRBV7-2	TRBJ2-7	TRBD2	many	TGTGCCAGCAGCCGGACTAGCGGGAGCTACGAGCAGTACTTC	CASSRTSGSYEQYF
TRBV7-9	TRBJ2-1	TRBD1	many	TGTGCCAGCAGGACAGGGTCGGATGAGCAGTTCTTC	CASRTGSDEQFF
TRBV20-1	TRBJ1-5	-	few	TGCAGTGCTAGCTGGGGCCAGCCCCATCAGCCCCAGCATTTT	CSASWGQPHQPQHF
TRBV11-1	TRBJ1-2	-	few	TGTGCCAGCAGCCCCCAATTGCCCCGGGACCTCGGACGGAACTATGGCTACACCTTC	CASSPQLPRDLGRNYGYTF
TRBV15	TRBJ2-2	-	many	TGTGCCACCAGCAGAGGCGGGAAGGCCGGGGAGCTGTTTTTT	CATSRGGKAGELFF
TRBV12-3/TRBV12-4	TRBJ2-2	-	few	TGTGCCAGCACCCTATCCGGGGAGCTGTTTTTT	CASTLSGELFF
TRBV12-3/TRBV12-4	TRBJ1-1	-	-	TGTGCCAGCAGCACGCGGGAGAACACTGAAGCTTTCTTT	CASSTRENTEAFF
TRBV12-3/TRBV12-4	TRBJ2-5	-	-	TGTGCCAGCAGCCGTGTATCCAGCCAAGAGACCCAGTACTTC	CASSRVSSQETQYF
TRBV12-3/TRBV12-4	TRBJ2-7	-	few	TGTGCCAGCAGTAACAAGAGAGAGCAGTACTTC	CASSNKREQYF
TRBV10-3	TRBJ2-2	-	many	TGTGCCATCAGGCGGGAGAACACCGGGGAGCTGTTTTTT	CAIRRENTGELFF
TRBV5-1	TRBJ2-7	-	few	TGCGCCAGCACCTCGATGATGGGCGGCGAGCAGTACTTC	CASTSMMGGEQYF
TRBV7-9	TRBJ2-5	-	few	TGTGCCAGCAGCTTAAATGTGCGGACATCCGGGGAGACCCAGTACTTC	CASSLNVRTSGETQYF
TRBV28	TRBJ2-3	-	few	TGTGCCAGCAGTTCTCTGATGAGAGATACGCAGTATTTT	CASSSLMRDTQYF